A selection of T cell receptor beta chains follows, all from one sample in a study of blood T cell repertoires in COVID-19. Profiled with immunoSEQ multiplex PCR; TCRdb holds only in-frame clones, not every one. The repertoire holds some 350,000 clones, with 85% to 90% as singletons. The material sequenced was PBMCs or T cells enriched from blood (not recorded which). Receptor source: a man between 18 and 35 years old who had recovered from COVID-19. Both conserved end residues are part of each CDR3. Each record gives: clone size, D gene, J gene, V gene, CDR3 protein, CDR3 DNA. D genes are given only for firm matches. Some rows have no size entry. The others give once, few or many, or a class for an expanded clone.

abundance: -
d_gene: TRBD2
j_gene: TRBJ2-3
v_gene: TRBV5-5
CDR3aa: CASRTSGTDTQYF
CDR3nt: TGTGCCAGCAGAACTAGCGGGACAGATACGCAGTATTTT

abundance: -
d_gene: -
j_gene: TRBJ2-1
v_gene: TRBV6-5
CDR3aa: CASHRLSSYNEQFF
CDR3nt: TGTGCCAGTCACAGGCTGAGCTCCTACAATGAGCAGTTCTTC

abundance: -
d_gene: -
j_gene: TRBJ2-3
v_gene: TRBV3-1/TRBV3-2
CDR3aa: CASSQEGGPTFTDTQYF
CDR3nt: TGTGCCAGCAGCCAAGAAGGGGGTCCTACATTCACAGATACGCAGTATTTT

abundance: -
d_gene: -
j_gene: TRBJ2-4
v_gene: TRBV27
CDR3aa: CASSLLLKNIQYF
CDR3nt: TGTGCCAGCAGTTTACTACTTAAAAACATTCAGTACTTC

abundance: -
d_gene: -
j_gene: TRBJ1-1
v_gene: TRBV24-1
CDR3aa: CATSDFTGTEAFF
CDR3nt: TGTGCCACCAGTGATTTTACAGGGACTGAAGCTTTCTTT

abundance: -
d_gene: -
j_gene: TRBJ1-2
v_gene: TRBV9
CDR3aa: CASSVGPGTNYGYTF
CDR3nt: TGTGCCAGCAGCGTAGGTCCAGGAACTAACTATGGCTACACCTTC

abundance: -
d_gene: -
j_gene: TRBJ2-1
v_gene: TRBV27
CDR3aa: CASSFFGGEQFF
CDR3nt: TGTGCCAGCAGTTTCTTCGGAGGTGAGCAGTTCTTC

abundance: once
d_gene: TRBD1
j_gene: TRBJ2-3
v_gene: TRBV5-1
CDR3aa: CASSSDRVSTDTQYF
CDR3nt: TGCGCCAGCAGCTCGGACAGGGTGTCCACAGATACGCAGTATTTT

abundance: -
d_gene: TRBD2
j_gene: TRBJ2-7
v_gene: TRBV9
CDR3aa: CASSTGLAGGEYEQYF
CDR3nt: TGTGCCAGCAGCACGGGACTAGCGGGAGGCGAATACGAGCAGTACTTC

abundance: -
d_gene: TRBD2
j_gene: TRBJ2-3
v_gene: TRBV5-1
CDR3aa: CASMDSGGLSGTDTQYF
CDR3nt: TGCGCCAGCATGGATAGCGGGGGGTTAAGCGGTACAGATACGCAGTATTTT

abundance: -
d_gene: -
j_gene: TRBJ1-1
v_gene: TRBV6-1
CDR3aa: CASIEQGLMNTEAFF
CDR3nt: TGTGCCAGCATTGAACAGGGTCTCATGAACACTGAAGCTTTCTTT

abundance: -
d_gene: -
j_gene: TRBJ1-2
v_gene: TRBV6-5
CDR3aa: CASSYVGGQFRGYTF
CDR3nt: TGTGCCAGCAGTTACGTGGGGGGGCAGTTCCGTGGCTACACCTTC

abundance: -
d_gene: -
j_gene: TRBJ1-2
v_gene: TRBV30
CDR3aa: CAWNRGAPYGYTF
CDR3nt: TGTGCCTGGAATCGTGGGGCCCCCTATGGCTACACCTTC

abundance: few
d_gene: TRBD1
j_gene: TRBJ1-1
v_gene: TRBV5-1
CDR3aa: CASSQQGWHTEAFF
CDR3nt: TGCGCCAGCAGCCAACAGGGGTGGCACACTGAAGCTTTCTTT

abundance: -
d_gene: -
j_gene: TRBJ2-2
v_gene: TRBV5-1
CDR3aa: CASSLGGSYTGELFF
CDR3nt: TGCGCCAGCAGCTTGGGAGGATCGTACACCGGGGAGCTGTTTTTT